A selection of T cell receptor beta chains follows, all from one sample in a study of blood T cell repertoires in COVID-19. The repertoire was sequenced with immunoSEQ multiplex PCR; TCRdb's copy has only in-frame clones and lacks some. The sample lists 85,000 to 95,000 clones; 75% to 90% were seen once. The source material was peripheral blood. These receptors came from a woman aged 80 or over with active COVID-19. Each CDR3 is given with its conserved first and last residue. The order of the fields is V gene, J gene, D gene, clone size, CDR3 protein, CDR3 DNA. A D gene is named only where the DNA matches it firmly. The size entry is marked missing in some rows and otherwise reads once, few, many or a size class.

TRBV12-3/TRBV12-4,TRBJ2-7,-,-,CASSFAGIYEQYF,TGTGCCAGCAGTTTCGCGGGGATCTACGAGCAGTACTTC
TRBV29-1,TRBJ1-2,-,once,CSVSYGYTF,TGCAGCGTCTCCTATGGCTACACCTTC
TRBV29-1,TRBJ1-2,TRBD1,-,CSVSRTGNYGYTF,TGCAGCGTATCCAGGACAGGGAACTATGGCTACACCTTC
TRBV7-9,TRBJ2-3,-,once,CASRTTLDTQYF,TGTGCCAGCAGAACTACACTTGATACGCAGTATTTT
TRBV3-1/TRBV3-2,TRBJ1-1,TRBD1,-,CASSQGPEDRGLIEAFF,TGTGCCAGCAGCCAAGGGCCCGAGGACAGGGGGCTAATTGAAGCTTTCTTT
TRBV5-4,TRBJ2-7,-,-,CASGRGQTYEQYF,TGTGCCAGCGGGCGGGGACAGACATACGAGCAGTACTTC
TRBV5-1,TRBJ1-3,-,few,CATGTGDSGNTIYF,TGCGCCACCGGGACGGGAGACTCTGGAAACACCATATATTTT
TRBV7-9,TRBJ2-2,TRBD1,few,CASSPGQGGNTGELFF,TGTGCCAGCAGCCCTGGACAGGGTGGGAACACCGGGGAGCTGTTTTTT
TRBV9,TRBJ2-2,-,-,CASSGWQVGLNTGELFF,TGTGCCAGCAGCGGTTGGCAGGTCGGTTTAAACACCGGGGAGCTGTTTTTT
TRBV12-3/TRBV12-4,TRBJ2-7,-,-,CASSPNSYEQYF,TGTGCCAGCAGTCCTAACAGCTACGAGCAGTACTTC
TRBV6-2/TRBV6-3,TRBJ1-1,-,few,CASSYGGVTTEAFF,TGTGCCAGCAGTTATGGAGGGGTCACCACTGAAGCTTTCTTT
TRBV7-7,TRBJ2-5,-,-,CASSLGTQRRETQYF,TGTGCTAGCAGCTTGGGTACACAGAGGAGGGAGACCCAGTACTTC
TRBV7-2,TRBJ2-1,TRBD2,-,CASSFSSREGKQFF,TGTGCCAGCAGCTTTTCATCGCGGGAGGGCAAGCAGTTCTTC
TRBV25-1,TRBJ2-7,-,-,CASSETVQVNEQYF,TGTGCCAGCAGTGAAACCGTACAGGTCAACGAGCAGTACTTC
TRBV15,TRBJ2-7,-,once,CATSRDPGRSYEQYF,TGTGCCACCAGCAGAGATCCTGGGCGATCCTACGAGCAGTACTTC
TRBV2,TRBJ2-2,-,-,CASSVMETGELFF,TGTGCCAGCAGTGTCATGGAGACCGGGGAGCTGTTTTTT
TRBV7-9,TRBJ2-7,TRBD2,-,CASSPRTSGSYEQYF,TGTGCCAGCAGCCCGAGGACTAGCGGGAGTTACGAGCAGTACTTC
TRBV18,TRBJ1-1,TRBD1,-,CASSRDRESTEAFF,TGTGCCAGCTCACGGGACAGGGAAAGCACTGAAGCTTTCTTT
TRBV7-8,TRBJ2-7,-,-,CASSSRTAYEQYF,TGTGCCAGCAGCTCCAGGACAGCTTACGAGCAGTACTTC
TRBV7-2,TRBJ2-5,TRBD2,once,CASSFGSGEETQYF,TGTGCCAGCAGCTTCGGGAGCGGGGAAGAGACCCAGTACTTC
TRBV27,TRBJ1-5,-,-,CASSLSGDYQPQHF,TGTGCCAGCAGTTTAAGCGGGGATTATCAGCCCCAGCATTTT
TRBV6-5,TRBJ2-5,TRBD1,-,CAVTGGGGETQYF,TGTGCCGTAACAGGGGGCGGAGGGGAGACCCAGTACTTC
TRBV7-2,TRBJ1-2,-,-,CASSLGVVNGYTF,TGTGCCAGCAGCTTAGGAGTTGTGAATGGCTACACCTTC
TRBV19,TRBJ2-3,TRBD1,few,CASTATGRETDTQYF,TGTGCCAGTACCGCGACAGGGCGTGAGACAGATACGCAGTATTTT
TRBV18,TRBJ2-1,-,-,CASSPGPLNEQFF,TGTGCCAGCTCACCTGGGCCCCTCAATGAGCAGTTCTTC
TRBV7-2,TRBJ2-3,TRBD2,once,CASSSDWRETSTDTQYF,TGTGCCAGCAGCTCAGATTGGCGGGAGACTAGCACAGATACGCAGTATTTT
TRBV6-5,TRBJ2-1,-,-,CASSYSLGGDEQFF,TGTGCCAGCAGTTACTCGTTAGGGGGGGATGAGCAGTTCTTC
TRBV29-1,TRBJ1-2,-,few,CSTFDSSYGYTF,TGCAGCACCTTCGACAGTAGCTATGGCTACACCTTC
TRBV5-4,TRBJ2-7,TRBD1,-,CASSLTGQGDEQYF,TGTGCCAGCAGCTTGACCGGACAGGGGGACGAGCAGTACTTC
TRBV7-2,TRBJ2-5,-,-,CASSLGHRQETQYF,TGTGCCAGCAGCCTCGGACACCGTCAAGAGACCCAGTACTTC
TRBV7-9,TRBJ1-1,TRBD1,-,CASSLEGATEAFF,TGTGCCAGCAGCTTAGAGGGGGCCACTGAAGCTTTCTTT
TRBV4-1,TRBJ2-4,TRBD2,-,CASSPTSGSGNIQYF,TGCGCCAGCAGCCCCACTAGCGGGAGTGGAAACATTCAGTACTTC
TRBV5-5,TRBJ2-7,-,-,CASSRGTGSSYEQYF,TGTGCCAGCAGCCGGGGGACTGGAAGCTCCTACGAGCAGTACTTC
TRBV5-4,TRBJ2-3,TRBD2,-,CAITSGRAADTQYF,TGTGCCATCACAAGCGGGAGGGCCGCAGATACGCAGTATTTT
TRBV3-1/TRBV3-2,TRBJ2-5,TRBD1,-,CASSQSWTGGGETQYF,TGTGCCAGCAGCCAATCCTGGACAGGGGGTGGTGAGACCCAGTACTTC
TRBV6-2/TRBV6-3,TRBJ2-7,-,-,CASSYRGRLGGYEQYF,TGTGCCAGCAGTTACCGGGGACGGCTTGGGGGGTACGAGCAGTACTTC
TRBV18,TRBJ1-1,TRBD1,-,CASSPKGQGNTEAFF,TGTGCCAGCTCACCCAAGGGACAGGGGAACACTGAAGCTTTCTTT
TRBV28,TRBJ2-3,TRBD1,-,CASRSRRTGGTDTQYF,TGTGCCAGCAGGTCCCGCCGGACAGGGGGCACAGATACGCAGTATTTT
TRBV2,TRBJ1-5,TRBD1,-,CASRKRGQGNQPQHF,TGTGCCAGCAGGAAGAGGGGACAGGGTAATCAGCCCCAGCATTTT
TRBV6-2/TRBV6-3,TRBJ2-1,TRBD2,-,CASSLAVSYNEQFF,TGTGCCAGCAGTCTAGCGGTCTCCTACAATGAGCAGTTCTTC
TRBV5-1,TRBJ1-5,TRBD1,-,CASSLQGDNQPQHF,TGCGCCAGCAGCTTGCAGGGGGACAATCAGCCCCAGCATTTT
TRBV10-1,TRBJ2-5,TRBD2,-,CASSESRGASGYQETQYF,TGCGCCAGCAGTGAGTCGAGGGGAGCTAGCGGTTACCAAGAGACCCAGTACTTC
TRBV3-1/TRBV3-2,TRBJ2-5,TRBD2,-,CASSDSLAGRETQYF,TGTGCCAGCAGCGACTCTTTAGCGGGTCGAGAGACCCAGTACTTC
TRBV19,TRBJ2-6,-,few,CASSIRQGFSGANVLTF,TGTGCCAGTAGTATACGGCAGGGGTTCTCTGGGGCCAACGTCCTGACTTTC
TRBV6-5,TRBJ1-1,-,-,CASSYPGGGEAFF,TGTGCCAGCAGTTACCCGGGGGGGGGTGAAGCTTTCTTT
TRBV7-2,TRBJ2-5,-,-,CASSLQGHETQYF,TGTGCCAGCAGCTTACAGGGACACGAGACCCAGTACTTC
TRBV3-1/TRBV3-2,TRBJ2-5,TRBD2,-,CASSQPSRVAGGGETQYF,TGTGCCAGCAGCCAACCTAGCAGGGTAGCGGGAGGAGGAGAGACCCAGTACTTC
TRBV6-5,TRBJ1-4,TRBD1,-,CASRGQDNEKLFF,TGTGCCAGCAGGGGACAGGACAATGAAAAACTGTTTTTT
TRBV25-1,TRBJ2-1,TRBD2,few,CASSERAGALYNEQFF,TGTGCCAGCAGTGAAAGGGCGGGAGCCCTATACAATGAGCAGTTCTTC
TRBV10-3,TRBJ1-1,-,-,CAISEEAVNTEAFF,TGTGCCATCAGTGAGGAGGCAGTTAACACTGAAGCTTTCTTT
TRBV5-1,TRBJ2-3,TRBD2,-,CASHPGGPTDTQYF,TGCGCCAGCCACCCGGGAGGGCCCACAGATACGCAGTATTTT
TRBV10-3,TRBJ1-4,-,once,CAISESGGGANEKLFF,TGTGCCATCAGTGAGTCCGGTGGTGGGGCCAACGAAAAACTGTTTTTT
TRBV19,TRBJ1-1,-,-,CASTPTRGYTEAFF,TGTGCCAGTACCCCCACGCGGGGGTACACTGAAGCTTTCTTT
TRBV9,TRBJ2-7,-,-,CASSVVPDGDGEQYF,TGTGCCAGCAGCGTAGTCCCTGACGGAGATGGCGAGCAGTACTTC
TRBV4-3,TRBJ2-1,TRBD1,-,CASSPTGTANTRGEQFF,TGCGCCAGCAGCCCCACAGGGACAGCCAACACAAGGGGTGAGCAGTTCTTC
TRBV11-1,TRBJ1-1,-,-,CASSLNRDTEAFF,TGTGCCAGCAGCTTAAACAGGGACACTGAAGCTTTCTTT
TRBV2,TRBJ2-1,TRBD2,-,CATSGTRNNEQFF,TGTGCCACCTCCGGGACTAGAAACAATGAGCAGTTCTTC
TRBV5-6,TRBJ1-6,-,-,CASSLLTVNSPLHF,TGTGCCAGCAGCTTGCTGACAGTTAATTCACCCCTCCACTTT
TRBV3-1/TRBV3-2,TRBJ2-2,-,once,CASTEGGITGELFF,TGTGCCAGCACCGAAGGAGGAATCACCGGGGAGCTGTTTTTT
TRBV18,TRBJ2-5,-,-,CASSPSGRGETQYF,TGTGCCAGCTCACCATCCGGGCGAGGGGAGACCCAGTACTTC